Listed below are T cell receptor beta chains from one sample, sequenced in a study of cytomegalovirus exposure and HLA in healthy donors. TCRdb's table, derived via immunoSEQ multiplex PCR, lists solely in-frame clones and lacks some. This repertoire shows 150,000 or so clones, around 79% found once; its top ten account for 5.7%. The sample taken for sequencing was PBMCs. These receptors were collected from a man between 25 and 39 years old in good health and CMV-seropositive. The CDR3 runs from the conserved cysteine through the conserved F or W. Each record gives: J gene, D gene, clone size, V gene, CDR3 protein, CDR3 DNA. The D gene is left open where the match is weak. Not every row has a clone size; where given, it reads once, few, many or a size class.

j_gene: TRBJ2-3; d_gene: TRBD1; abundance: .; v_gene: TRBV6-4; CDR3aa: CASSDSGGSTDTQYF; CDR3nt: TGTGCCAGCAGTGACTCAGGGGGCAGCACAGATACGCAGTATTTT
j_gene: TRBJ2-1; d_gene: .; abundance: .; v_gene: TRBV7-9; CDR3aa: CSSSLARTAQRDEQFF; CDR3nt: TGTTCCAGCAGCTTAGCCCGGACGGCCCAGAGGGATGAGCAGTTCTTC
j_gene: TRBJ1-5; d_gene: TRBD1; abundance: .; v_gene: TRBV2; CDR3aa: CASGLQGANQPQHF; CDR3nt: TGTGCCAGCGGATTACAGGGGGCTAATCAGCCCCAGCATTTT
j_gene: TRBJ1-5; d_gene: .; abundance: .; v_gene: TRBV6-6; CDR3aa: CASGPNNQPQHF; CDR3nt: TGTGCCAGCGGGCCTAACAATCAGCCCCAGCATTTT
j_gene: TRBJ2-7; d_gene: .; abundance: .; v_gene: TRBV30; CDR3aa: CAWSGQGYEQYF; CDR3nt: TGTGCCTGGAGTGGGCAGGGCTACGAGCAGTACTTC
j_gene: TRBJ2-7; d_gene: TRBD1; abundance: medium-sized; v_gene: TRBV5-8; CDR3aa: CASSWGQNYEQYF; CDR3nt: TGTGCCAGCAGCTGGGGACAGAACTACGAGCAGTACTTC
j_gene: TRBJ2-3; d_gene: .; abundance: .; v_gene: TRBV6-4; CDR3aa: CASSDSGGGASTDTQYF; CDR3nt: TGTGCCAGCAGTGACTCGGGTGGGGGGGCCAGCACAGATACGCAGTATTTT
j_gene: TRBJ2-1; d_gene: TRBD2; abundance: .; v_gene: TRBV30; CDR3aa: CAWSTAGGPNEQFF; CDR3nt: TGTGCCTGGAGTACAGCGGGGGGGCCAAATGAGCAGTTCTTC
j_gene: TRBJ2-5; d_gene: TRBD2; abundance: once; v_gene: TRBV2; CDR3aa: CASSDFPQSSGTYQETQYF; CDR3nt: TGTGCCAGCAGTGATTTCCCCCAGTCTAGCGGGACGTACCAAGAGACCCAGTACTTC
j_gene: TRBJ2-5; d_gene: TRBD1; abundance: .; v_gene: TRBV6-5; CDR3aa: CASSTGVEETQYF; CDR3nt: TGTGCCAGCAGTACAGGGGTAGAGGAGACCCAGTACTTC
j_gene: TRBJ2-2; d_gene: .; abundance: .; v_gene: TRBV6-6; CDR3aa: CASSHRDNTGELFF; CDR3nt: TGTGCCAGCAGTCACAGGGATAACACCGGGGAGCTGTTTTTT
j_gene: TRBJ1-1; d_gene: .; abundance: .; v_gene: TRBV4-3; CDR3aa: CASSQEGSTEAFF; CDR3nt: TGCGCCAGCAGCCAAGAGGGCTCCACTGAAGCTTTCTTT
j_gene: TRBJ2-3; d_gene: .; abundance: .; v_gene: TRBV6-5; CDR3aa: CASSYSSGSSTDTQYF; CDR3nt: TGTGCCAGCAGTTATAGTTCAGGTTCTAGCACAGATACGCAGTATTTT
j_gene: TRBJ2-5; d_gene: .; abundance: .; v_gene: TRBV5-1; CDR3aa: CASSLGLGDPIQETQYF; CDR3nt: TGCGCCAGCAGCTTGGGACTAGGGGACCCCATCCAAGAGACCCAGTACTTC
j_gene: TRBJ2-7; d_gene: .; abundance: .; v_gene: TRBV5-1; CDR3aa: CASSLETPGQGNHEQYF; CDR3nt: TGCGCCAGCAGCTTGGAGACCCCGGGACAAGGGAACCACGAGCAGTACTTC
j_gene: TRBJ2-1; d_gene: .; abundance: .; v_gene: TRBV28; CDR3aa: CASSFGGLMEQFF; CDR3nt: TGTGCCAGCAGTTTCGGGGGTTTGATGGAGCAGTTCTTC
j_gene: TRBJ2-1; d_gene: .; abundance: .; v_gene: TRBV5-5; CDR3aa: CASSPSDYNEQFF; CDR3nt: TGTGCCAGCAGCCCCAGTGACTACAATGAGCAGTTCTTC
j_gene: TRBJ2-2; d_gene: .; abundance: .; v_gene: TRBV28; CDR3aa: CASTLTGGNTGELFF; CDR3nt: TGTGCCAGCACCTTGACAGGAGGTAACACCGGGGAGCTGTTTTTT
j_gene: TRBJ2-1; d_gene: TRBD2; abundance: .; v_gene: TRBV5-5; CDR3aa: CASSLTAGGFYNEQFF; CDR3nt: TGTGCCAGCAGTTTGACCGCGGGGGGGTTCTACAATGAGCAGTTCTTC
j_gene: TRBJ1-2; d_gene: .; abundance: .; v_gene: TRBV25-1; CDR3aa: CASSEFPDSRGYTF; CDR3nt: TGTGCCAGCAGTGAATTCCCGGACTCGCGGGGCTACACCTTC
j_gene: TRBJ2-1; d_gene: TRBD2; abundance: .; v_gene: TRBV7-6; CDR3aa: CASSRTLAGGGNEQFF; CDR3nt: TGTGCCAGCAGCAGAACACTAGCGGGAGGGGGGAATGAGCAGTTCTTC
j_gene: TRBJ2-3; d_gene: .; abundance: .; v_gene: TRBV7-2; CDR3aa: CASGGGPGHGTDTQYF; CDR3nt: TGTGCCAGCGGCGGCGGACCAGGACATGGCACAGATACGCAGTATTTT
j_gene: TRBJ2-2; d_gene: TRBD1; abundance: .; v_gene: TRBV27; CDR3aa: CASSSADRGNTGELFF; CDR3nt: TGTGCCAGCAGTTCCGCGGACAGGGGGAACACCGGGGAGCTGTTTTTT
j_gene: TRBJ2-2; d_gene: TRBD2; abundance: .; v_gene: TRBV9; CDR3aa: CASSAGLAGTGELFF; CDR3nt: TGTGCCAGCAGCGCGGGACTAGCGGGAACCGGGGAGCTGTTTTTT
j_gene: TRBJ1-1; d_gene: TRBD1; abundance: .; v_gene: TRBV11-2; CDR3aa: CASSLVWGTGYTEAFF; CDR3nt: TGTGCCAGCAGCTTAGTTTGGGGGACAGGGTACACTGAAGCTTTCTTT
j_gene: TRBJ1-2; d_gene: .; abundance: .; v_gene: TRBV9; CDR3aa: CASSVSAGLVTF; CDR3nt: TGTGCCAGCAGCGTATCGGCCGGACTTGTGACCTTC
j_gene: TRBJ1-1; d_gene: .; abundance: few; v_gene: TRBV7-2; CDR3aa: CASSLDSWNTEAFF; CDR3nt: TGTGCCAGCAGCTTAGACAGCTGGAACACTGAAGCTTTCTTT
j_gene: TRBJ2-5; d_gene: TRBD1; abundance: .; v_gene: TRBV10-3; CDR3aa: CAISVGTGQETQYF; CDR3nt: TGTGCCATCAGTGTAGGGACAGGGCAAGAGACCCAGTACTTC
j_gene: TRBJ1-5; d_gene: .; abundance: .; v_gene: TRBV7-6; CDR3aa: CASSRAQGGYQPQHF; CDR3nt: TGTGCCAGCAGCCGCGCACAGGGAGGGTATCAGCCCCAGCATTTT
j_gene: TRBJ2-7; d_gene: .; abundance: .; v_gene: TRBV2; CDR3aa: CASSEWGGPTYEQYF; CDR3nt: TGTGCCAGCAGTGAATGGGGGGGGCCCACCTACGAGCAGTACTTC
j_gene: TRBJ1-1; d_gene: .; abundance: once; v_gene: TRBV28; CDR3aa: CASSLKAGFEAFF; CDR3nt: TGTGCCAGCAGTTTAAAGGCGGGGTTCGAAGCTTTCTTT
j_gene: TRBJ2-7; d_gene: TRBD1; abundance: once; v_gene: TRBV6-6; CDR3aa: CASSYQQGATYEQYF; CDR3nt: TGTGCCAGCAGTTACCAGCAGGGGGCAACCTACGAGCAGTACTTC
j_gene: TRBJ2-7; d_gene: TRBD1; abundance: .; v_gene: TRBV2; CDR3aa: CASRGTGGHYEQYF; CDR3nt: TGTGCCAGCAGGGGGACAGGGGGTCACTACGAGCAGTACTTC
j_gene: TRBJ2-4; d_gene: .; abundance: .; v_gene: TRBV28; CDR3aa: CASRGTLAKNIQYF; CDR3nt: TGTGCCAGCAGGGGGACATTAGCCAAAAACATTCAGTACTTC
j_gene: TRBJ2-3; d_gene: TRBD2; abundance: .; v_gene: TRBV7-9; CDR3aa: CASSLWAGGTDTQYF; CDR3nt: TGTGCCAGCAGCCTATGGGCGGGGGGCACAGATACGCAGTATTTT
j_gene: TRBJ2-5; d_gene: .; abundance: .; v_gene: TRBV29-1; CDR3aa: CSVPLRGPQETQYF; CDR3nt: TGCAGCGTTCCCCTTAGAGGCCCCCAAGAGACCCAGTACTTC
j_gene: TRBJ2-3; d_gene: .; abundance: .; v_gene: TRBV29-1; CDR3aa: CSVGNWRGLDTQYF; CDR3nt: TGCAGCGTGGGAAATTGGCGGGGGCTAGATACGCAGTATTTT
j_gene: TRBJ1-1; d_gene: .; abundance: .; v_gene: TRBV5-1; CDR3aa: CASSPDMNTEAFF; CDR3nt: TGCGCCAGCAGCCCCGACATGAACACTGAAGCTTTCTTT
j_gene: TRBJ2-7; d_gene: .; abundance: once; v_gene: TRBV6-5; CDR3aa: CASSLDRPPYEQYF; CDR3nt: TGTGCCAGCAGTCTTGACAGACCTCCCTACGAGCAGTACTTC
j_gene: TRBJ2-4; d_gene: TRBD2; abundance: .; v_gene: TRBV4-1; CDR3aa: CASSRIAGGENSQYF; CDR3nt: TGCGCCAGCAGCCGAATAGCGGGGGGGGAAAACAGTCAGTACTTC
j_gene: TRBJ2-3; d_gene: .; abundance: .; v_gene: TRBV30; CDR3aa: CAWTYKGANTDTQYF; CDR3nt: TGTGCCTGGACTTATAAGGGAGCCAACACAGATACGCAGTATTTT
j_gene: TRBJ2-1; d_gene: .; abundance: .; v_gene: TRBV27; CDR3aa: CASSKYPRGLVTNEQFF; CDR3nt: TGTGCCAGCAGCAAATACCCCAGGGGCCTCGTTACTAATGAGCAGTTCTTC
j_gene: TRBJ2-1; d_gene: .; abundance: .; v_gene: TRBV11-2; CDR3aa: CASSPRYLITHNEQFF; CDR3nt: TGTGCCAGCAGCCCTCGTTACCTAATTACTCACAATGAGCAGTTCTTC
j_gene: TRBJ2-1; d_gene: TRBD2; abundance: once; v_gene: TRBV10-3; CDR3aa: CAISGLAGSYNEQFF; CDR3nt: TGTGCCATCAGTGGGCTAGCGGGATCCTACAATGAGCAGTTCTTC
j_gene: TRBJ2-1; d_gene: .; abundance: .; v_gene: TRBV20-1; CDR3aa: CSASLHIEQFF; CDR3nt: TGCAGTGCTAGTTTGCACATCGAGCAGTTCTTC
j_gene: TRBJ2-3; d_gene: .; abundance: .; v_gene: TRBV10-2; CDR3aa: CASSERRVLDTQYF; CDR3nt: TGCGCCAGCAGTGAGAGACGGGTCCTGGATACGCAGTATTTT